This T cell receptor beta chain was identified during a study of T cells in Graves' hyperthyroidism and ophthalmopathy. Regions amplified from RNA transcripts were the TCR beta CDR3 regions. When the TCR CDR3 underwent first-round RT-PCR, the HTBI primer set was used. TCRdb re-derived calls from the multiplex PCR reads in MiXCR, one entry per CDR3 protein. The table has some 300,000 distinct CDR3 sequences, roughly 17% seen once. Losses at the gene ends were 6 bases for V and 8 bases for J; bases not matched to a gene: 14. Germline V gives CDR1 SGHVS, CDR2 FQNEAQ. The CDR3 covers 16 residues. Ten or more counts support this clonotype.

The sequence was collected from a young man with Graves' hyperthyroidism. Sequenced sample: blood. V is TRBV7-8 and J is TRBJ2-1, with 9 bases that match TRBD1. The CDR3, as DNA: TGTGCCAGCAGTTACACCCGGGACAGGGCATCACATGAGCAGTTCTTC. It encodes CASSYTRDRASHEQFF.